These T cell receptor beta chains were read from a single sample in a study of OX40 agonist ivuxolimab in advanced cancers. This table comes from immunoSEQ multiplex PCR, and its TCRdb copy is limited to in-frame clones, with some not included. The profile shows roughly 79,000 clones, about 90% of them singletons. Specimen: CD4+ or CD8+ T cells sorted from blood, collected in a trial of the OX40 agonist ivuxolimab. Receptor source: an adult with an advanced solid tumor such as melanoma, head and neck, liver or kidney cancer. CDR3s leave out the opening cysteine and the closing phenylalanine or tryptophan.

J gene	V gene	CDR3 protein
TRBJ2-2	TRBV6-4	ASSDTSTGELF
TRBJ1-5	TRBV4-1	ASSQMTGTGNQPQH
TRBJ1-1	TRBV5-4	ASSLREELNTEAF
TRBJ1-2	TRBV9	ASSPGGADGYT
TRBJ2-2	TRBV29-1	SVRTAIYTGELF
TRBJ2-2	TRBV5-4	ASSLRGSNTGELF
TRBJ1-1	TRBV14	ASGGTGVENTEAF
TRBJ2-2	TRBV7-9	ASSLLAGGTGELF
TRBJ2-5	TRBV13	ASSLAPDRVTTQY
TRBJ1-6	TRBV11-2	ASRRGGSPLH
TRBJ2-7	TRBV5-4	ASSPSTSLYEQY
TRBJ2-7	TRBV4-1	ASSQEPRGYEQY
TRBJ2-1	TRBV11-2	ASSLIRGQGTGNEQF
TRBJ1-2	TRBV5-1	ASSLAQDDGYT
TRBJ2-7	TRBV5-1	ASSLGQGVIYEQY
TRBJ2-3	TRBV9	ASSSPWGADTQY
TRBJ1-4	TRBV2	ASSGPDGNEKLF
TRBJ1-1	TRBV7-2	ASSFHPTGMNTEAF
TRBJ2-2	TRBV6-6	ASGAGPGELF
TRBJ2-2	TRBV9	ASSGPLGDGELF
TRBJ2-1	TRBV6-1	ASSQGGAGSEQF
TRBJ2-7	TRBV5-1	ASSYGTSGEDAYEQY
TRBJ2-1	TRBV4-1	ASSHQVDGHYYNEQF